Below, 17 T cell receptor beta chains from the same sample are listed, as sequenced in a study of cytomegalovirus exposure and HLA in healthy donors. The PCR employed 60 Vbeta primers together with 13 Jbeta primers. The method was immunoSEQ multiplex PCR; TCRdb's version includes in-frame clones alone and lacks a portion of them. The sample yields about 130,000 clones, 75% to 85% seen once. Input material: PBMCs. Receptors originate from a woman in her thirties or forties in good health and CMV-seronegative.

The rearrangement joins TRBV18 to TRBJ2-3; 10 nucleotides align to TRBD1. This CDR3 comprises 14 residues. V lost 5 bases and J lost 4; bases outside the gene matches: 3. Germline assignment: CDR1 KGHSH and CDR2 LQKENI. The CDR3 region is CASSTGTGADTQYF. The CDR3 DNA reads as TGTGCCAGCTCAACAGGGACAGGGGCAGATACGCAGTATTTT.

This clone was recorded a few times. The gene calls are TRBV27 and TRBJ2-2; possibly TRBD2 for D (5 bases). This CDR3 comprises 13 residues. V gave up 3 bases and J gave up 7 bases, with 9 bases separating them. Germline loops: CDR1 MNHEY, CDR2 SMNVEV (reference sequence). The CDR3 DNA reads as TGTGCCAGCAGTTTCGGGGTATACGGGGAGCTGTTTTTT. Its protein is CASSFGVYGELFF.

This chain uses TRBV7-8 with TRBJ2-7; D might be TRBD1 (6 bases). Germline assignment: CDR1 SGHVS and CDR2 FQNEAQ. The CDR3 sequence is 15 residues long. V lost 3 bases and J 2 bases, leaving 14 bases between the germline ends. CDR3 sequence: CASSFGLDSAYEQYF. As DNA, the CDR3 is TGTGCCAGCAGCTTCGGTCTGGACAGTGCCTACGAGCAGTACTTC.

The chain's CDR3 is CASGSPGQGATGELFF. The CDR3 nucleotides read TGTGCCAGTGGAAGCCCGGGACAGGGGGCCACCGGGGAGCTGTTTTTT. This chain links TRBV19 with TRBJ2-2; TRBD1 matches 12 bases. CDR3 size: 16 residues. The V gene's germline CDR1 is LNHDA and CDR2 SQIVND (reference sequence). Unmatched junction bases numbered 8, after V lost 8 bases and J lost 4 bases.

This rearrangement joins TRBV19 to TRBJ1-1, with 9 positions matching TRBD1. The CDR3 has 14 residues. With 6 bases clipped from V and 6 bases from J, the junction kept 8 bases outside the gene matches. Germline V gene data show CDR1 as LNHDA and CDR2 as SQIVND (reference sequence). CDR3 region: CASRQDRGRAEAFF. Written as DNA, the CDR3 is TGTGCCAGTAGACAGGACAGGGGCCGAGCTGAAGCTTTCTTT.

The rearrangement uses TRBV5-6 and TRBJ2-5; a weak D match, TRBD1 (6 bases). This CDR3 spans 15 amino acids. The germline V and J ends were trimmed by 0 bases and 3 bases, with 12 bases remaining between them. Germline V gene sequence: CDR1 SGHDT, CDR2 YYEEEE. CDR3: CASSLGARGKETQYF. CDR3 in DNA: TGTGCCAGCAGCTTGGGGGCCAGGGGAAAAGAGACCCAGTACTTC.

The genes are TRBV6-5 and TRBJ2-5, with 7 nucleotides matching TRBD1. Germline trimming cut 4 bases from V and 7 bases from J; bases unmatched to any gene: 12. The germline CDR1 and CDR2 sequences are MNHEY and SVGAGI. The CDR3 length is 15 residues. The CDR3 bases are TGTGCCAGCAGTTCCCCTCCGACAGGGCGTGGGACCCAGTACTTC. It is translated as CASSSPPTGRGTQYF.

The chain carries TRBV27 and TRBJ1-1; weak D call: TRBD1 (6 bases). The CDR3 length is 14 residues. Germline values: CDR1 MNHEY, CDR2 SMNVEV (reference sequence). V lost 5 bases and J 1 base, leaving 11 bases between the germline ends. The DNA of the CDR3 is TGTGCCAGCAGTCGTTTGGGGGCGAACACTGAAGCTTTCTTT. Translated: CASSRLGANTEAFF.

The V call is TRBV7-9, the J call TRBJ2-1, with D perhaps TRBD2 (6 bases). Germline CDR1 reads SEHNR; CDR2 reads FQNEAQ (reference sequence). There are 12 residues in the CDR3. With 6 bases removed from V and 15 bases from J, the gap between germline ends came to 18 bases. Here the CDR3 DNA reads TGTGCCAGCAGTTCCAGACTAGACGCACGGTTCTTC. Residues: CASSSRLDARFF.

V usage is TRBV19 and J usage is TRBJ2-3, with 16 bases lining up with TRBD2. V was clipped by 6 bases and J by 2 bases; unmatched bases: 5. The germline V gene has CDR1 LNHDA and CDR2 SQIVND (reference sequence). The CDR3 sequence is 17 residues long. CDR3 sequence (DNA): TGTGCCAGTAGCGGGACTAGCGGGGGGGCCTCCACAGATACGCAGTATTTT. Translated: CASSGTSGGASTDTQYF.

This chain connects TRBV27 to TRBJ1-1; 8 positions agree with TRBD1. J gave up 4 bases and V 6 bases, and 13 bases lay outside the gene matches. The CDR3 has 16 amino acids. Germline CDR1 MNHEY, CDR2 SMNVEV (reference sequence). This CDR3 is CASRIQGAPLGTEAFF. Written as DNA, the CDR3 is TGTGCCAGCAGGATTCAGGGGGCCCCCTTGGGCACTGAAGCTTTCTTT.

The chain has TRBV6-5 and TRBJ2-7; D is perhaps TRBD1 (5 bases). The germline CDR1 and CDR2 sequences are MNHEY and SVGAGI. Trimming took off 8 bases at V and 3 bases at J, with 17 bases between the two ends. The CDR3 runs 14 residues. The CDR3 coding sequence is TGTGCCAGCTCTCCAAGGGGCGGATACTACGAGCAGTACTTC. Encoded protein: CASSPRGGYYEQYF.

This clone has a handful of counts. The chain has TRBV4-3 and TRBJ1-4; D possibly corresponds to TRBD1 (5 bases). This CDR3 is built from 16 residues. Deletions cut 0 bases from V and 8 bases from J, with 16 bases between. CDR1 LGHNA and CDR2 YSLEER come from the germline V gene. CDR3 in DNA: TGCGCCAGCAGCCAAGATTATGGGGCGGCCGGGGAAAAACTGTTTTTT. Protein: CASSQDYGAAGEKLFF.

The rearrangement links TRBV6-5 to TRBJ1-2, with 9 bases that match TRBD1. Germline CDR1 and CDR2: MNHEY and SVGAGI. The CDR3 is 14 amino acids. V gave up 6 bases and J gave up 2 bases; unmatched junction bases: 4. This CDR3 reads CASRRGQGNYGYTF. The CDR3 bases are TGTGCCAGCAGACGGGGACAGGGCAACTATGGCTACACCTTC.

The rearrangement links TRBV11-2 to TRBJ2-7; TRBD1 aligns across 9 bases. Germline CDR1 SGHAT, CDR2 FQNNGV. The CDR3 contains 17 residues. V lost 4 bases to trimming and J lost 3 bases; unmatched junction nucleotides: 13. CDR3 DNA sequence: TGTGCCAGCAGCTACAACTTGGGACAGGGAGACGTCTACGAGCAGTACTTC. It yields the protein CASSYNLGQGDVYEQYF.

This rearrangement joins TRBV5-4 to TRBJ1-3; D call uncertain. Trimming took off 1 base at V and 3 bases at J, with 17 bases between the two ends. The CDR3 totals 17 residues. The germline CDR1 and CDR2 sequences are SGHNT and YYREEE (reference sequence). The CDR3 is CASSLSGDWNYGNTIYF. CDR3 nucleotide sequence: TGTGCCAGCAGCTTGAGCGGCGACTGGAATTATGGAAACACCATATATTTT.

This clone appeared once. The V and J genes are TRBV7-8 and TRBJ1-5; D is possibly TRBD1 (5 bases). Trimming shortened V by 5 bases and J by 0 bases, and 20 bases separated the two germline ends. The CDR3 is made up of 18 amino acids. Germline CDR1 is SGHVS and CDR2 is FQNEAQ. The CDR3 here is CASSLSQASPYSNQPQHF. CDR3 nucleotide sequence: TGTGCCAGCAGCCTATCACAGGCGAGCCCCTATAGCAATCAGCCCCAGCATTTT.